This passage covers 12 T cell receptor beta chains from one sample sequenced in a study of control samples from healthy donors and cancer patients (TCRdb year 2020). Libraries were made using the immunoSEQ multiplex PCR assay. TCRdb limited this immuneACCESS table to in-frame rearrangements with V and J called. A share of clones is missing; checked studies link under half to unresolved V genes, and the rest is unexplained. The sample has fewer than 200,000 clones on record, under 96% of them singletons. The top ten clones comprise over 0.9% of the sample. Material for sequencing was blood. These receptor sequences come from a woman under 40 in good health.

This chain joins TRBV20-1 and TRBJ1-4, with TRBD1 matching 7 bases. After removal of 6 bases from V and 7 bases from J, the junction contained 11 bases not matched to a gene. Per germline, CDR1 DFQATT and CDR2 SNEGSKA (reference sequence). This CDR3 comprises 14 residues. This CDR3 is CSASRQGAGEKLFF. CDR3 DNA sequence: TGCAGTGCCAGTAGACAGGGTGCGGGTGAAAAACTGTTTTTT.

The chain combines TRBV19 with TRBJ2-7; 9 bases fit TRBD1. CDR1 is LNHDA, CDR2 SQIVND, per germline (reference sequence). The CDR3 covers 17 residues. Trimming removed 4 bases from V and 3 bases from J; junction bases left unmatched: 13. In DNA, the CDR3 is TGTGCCAGTAGTAATAGGCCCTCGGGACAGGGCCTCTACGAGCAGTACTTC. Translation: CASSNRPSGQGLYEQYF.

The gene calls are TRBV2 and TRBJ1-1, with D unresolved. Germline V gene lookup returns CDR1 SNHLY and CDR2 FYNNEI. Trimming removed 1 base from V and 4 bases from J, with 7 bases in between. The length of the CDR3 is 13 residues. CDR3 nucleotides: TGTGCCAGCAGTGAAGTCGGTGGCACTGAAGCTTTCTTT. As protein: CASSEVGGTEAFF. The complete variable domain, with remaining parts taken from reference TRBV2 and TRBJ1-1, reads EPEVTQTPSHQVTQMGQEVILRCVPISNHLYFYWYRQILGQKVEFLVSFYNNEISEKSEIFDDQFSVERPDGSNFTLKIRSTKLEDSAMYFCASSEVGGTEAFFGQGTRLTVV.

The chain carries TRBV5-5 and TRBJ1-2; TRBD1 is a possible D gene (6 bases). This CDR3 has 14 amino acids. Trimming stripped 4 bases from V and 10 bases from J, with 20 bases between. CDR1 and CDR2 from the germline V gene are SGHKS and YYEKEE (reference sequence). CDR3 in DNA: TGTGCCAGCAGCGGAATACAGGGTGCGGGGGACTACACCTTC. Its protein product is CASSGIQGAGDYTF. Together with reference TRBV5-5 and TRBJ1-2, the CDR3 gives the full variable domain: DAGVTQSPTHLIKTRGQQVTLRCSPISGHKSVSWYQQVLGQGPQFIFQYYEKEERGRGNFPDRFSARQFPNYSSELNVNALLLGDSALYLCASSGIQGAGDYTFGSGTRLTVV.

V and J are TRBV6-5 and TRBJ1-3; 7 bases line up with TRBD1. In germline, CDR1 is MNHEY, CDR2 SVGAGI. V lost 0 bases and J lost 0; bases outside the gene matches: 2. The CDR3 covers 16 residues. CDR3 residues: CASSYSGTVSGNTIYF. CDR3 in DNA: TGTGCCAGCAGTTACTCCGGGACAGTCTCTGGAAACACCATATATTTT.

This clone showed up just a few times. This sequence joins TRBV5-1 and TRBJ2-2; D call uncertain. CDR1 SGHRS and CDR2 YFSETQ come from the germline V gene. V lost 2 bases and J lost 2, with 4 bases in between. CDR3 length: 13 amino acids. The DNA for the CDR3 is TGCGCCAGCAGCTTCGGCAACACCGGGGAGCTGTTTTTT. Translation: CASSFGNTGELFF. Full variable domain (remainder filled in from reference TRBV5-1 and TRBJ2-2): KAGVTQTPRYLIKTRGQQVTLSCSPISGHRSVSWYQQTPGQGLQFLFEYFSETQRNKGNFPGRFSGRQFSNSRSEMNVSTLELGDSALYLCASSFGNTGELFFGEGSRLTVL.

V is TRBV19 and J is TRBJ2-7; D possibly corresponds to TRBD1 (6 bases). Looked up from germline, CDR1 is LNHDA and CDR2 is SQIVND (reference sequence). The length of the CDR3 is 13 residues. Trimming stripped 7 bases from V and 1 base from J, with 11 bases between. CDR3 amino acids: CASKDDRSYEQYF. Written as DNA, the CDR3 is TGTGCCAGTAAGGATGACAGGTCCTACGAGCAGTACTTC. Based on the CDR3 plus reference TRBV19 and TRBJ2-7, the full variable domain is DGGITQSPKYLFRKEGQNVTLSCEQNLNHDAMYWYRQDPGQGLRLIYYSQIVNDFQKGDIAEGYSVSREKKESFPLTVTSAQKNPTAFYLCASKDDRSYEQYFGPGTRLTVT.

The chain joins TRBV2 to TRBJ2-5, with TRBD1 as a possible D gene (6 bases). CDR1 and CDR2 from the germline V gene are SNHLY and FYNNEI. Trimming stripped 6 bases from V and 2 bases from J, with 10 bases between. The CDR3 length is 13 residues. The DNA of the CDR3 is TGTGCCAGCAGGACGGACAGTCAAGAGACCCAGTACTTC. Protein: CASRTDSQETQYF.

The CDR3 bases are TGTGCCAGCAGCCAACATAGGAGCGGCCACGAGCAGTACTTC. Residues: CASSQHRSGHEQYF. The chain uses TRBV2 and TRBJ2-7, with a weak D call TRBD2 (5 bases). This CDR3 has 14 residues. CDR1 is SNHLY, CDR2 FYNNEI, per germline. V was clipped by 6 bases and J by 5 bases, with 17 bases between them.

The chain couples TRBV28 to TRBJ2-7; D ambiguous. Trimming cost V 5 bases and J 2 bases, with 4 bases left between them. Germline loops: CDR1 MDHEN, CDR2 SYDVKM. The length of the CDR3 is 11 residues. CDR3: CASSQAYEQYF. CDR3 DNA sequence: TGTGCCAGCAGTCAAGCCTACGAGCAGTACTTC.

This clone was recorded once. The J gene is TRBJ1-2, the V gene TRBV5-6; 8 bases fit TRBD1. V gave up 4 bases and J gave up 5 bases; unmatched junction bases: 7. The CDR3 consists of 14 residues. The V gene's germline CDR1 is SGHDT and CDR2 YYEEEE. CDR3 in amino acids: CASSPDRGRYGYTF. Here the CDR3 DNA reads TGTGCCAGCAGCCCAGACAGGGGCAGGTATGGCTACACCTTC. Using reference TRBV5-6 and TRBJ1-2 for the parts outside the CDR3, the full variable domain is DAGVTQSPTHLIKTRGQQVTLRCSPKSGHDTVSWYQQALGQGPQFIFQYYEEEERQRGNFPDRFSGHQFPNYSSELNVNALLLGDSALYLCASSPDRGRYGYTFGSGTRLTVV.

The genes are TRBV5-4 and TRBJ1-1; a possible D gene is TRBD1 (5 bases). In germline, CDR1 is SGHNT, CDR2 YYREEE (reference sequence). This CDR3 is 17 amino acids long. Trimming removed 4 bases at V and 0 bases at J, with 19 bases between. CDR3 DNA sequence: TGTGCCAGCAGCACCCTCGGGGGGGGAAACCTGAACACTGAAGCTTTCTTT. It specifies CASSTLGGGNLNTEAFF.